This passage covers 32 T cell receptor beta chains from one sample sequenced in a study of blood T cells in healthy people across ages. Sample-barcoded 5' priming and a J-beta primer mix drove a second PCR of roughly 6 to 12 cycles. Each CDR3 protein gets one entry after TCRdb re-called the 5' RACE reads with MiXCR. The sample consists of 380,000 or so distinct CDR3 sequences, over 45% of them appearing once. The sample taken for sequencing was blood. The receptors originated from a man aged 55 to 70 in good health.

CDR3 DNA: TGTGCCAGCAGCTTAAGGCAGGTCACTAGCACAGATACGCAGTATTTT. It codes for CASSLRQVTSTDTQYF. The chain employs TRBV7-9 and TRBJ2-3; D is unclear. Trimming removed 2 bases at V and 0 bases at J, with 12 bases between. Per the germline V gene, CDR1 is SEHNR and CDR2 is FQNEAQ (reference sequence). This CDR3 has 16 residues.

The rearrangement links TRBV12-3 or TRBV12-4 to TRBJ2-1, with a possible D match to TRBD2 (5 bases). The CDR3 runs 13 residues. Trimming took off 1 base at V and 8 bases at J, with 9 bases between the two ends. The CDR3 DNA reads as TGTGCCAGCAGTTTAGTAGCGCGGGATGAGCAGTTCTTC. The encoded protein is CASSLVARDEQFF.

CDR3 loop: CSTTSDFYGNEQFF. CDR3 bases: TGCAGCACGACTAGCGACTTCTATGGCAATGAGCAGTTCTTC. The rearrangement links TRBV20-1 to TRBJ2-1; 8 positions agree with TRBD2. CDR1 and CDR2 from the germline V gene are DFQATT and SNEGSKA (reference sequence). The CDR3 sequence is 14 residues long.

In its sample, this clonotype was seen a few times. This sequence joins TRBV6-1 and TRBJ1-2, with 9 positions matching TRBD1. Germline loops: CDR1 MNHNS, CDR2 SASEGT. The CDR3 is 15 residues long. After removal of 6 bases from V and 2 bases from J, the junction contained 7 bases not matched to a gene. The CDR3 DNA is TGTGCCAGCAGCACGGGACAGGGAATGAACTATGGCTACACCTTC. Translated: CASSTGQGMNYGYTF.

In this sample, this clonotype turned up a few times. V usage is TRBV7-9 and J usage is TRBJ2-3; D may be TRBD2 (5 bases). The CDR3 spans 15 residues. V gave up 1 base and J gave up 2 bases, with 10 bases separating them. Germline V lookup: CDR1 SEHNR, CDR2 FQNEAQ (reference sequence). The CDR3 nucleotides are TGTGCCAGCAGCTTAGGGTCTAGCCCCACAGATACGCAGTATTTT. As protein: CASSLGSSPTDTQYF. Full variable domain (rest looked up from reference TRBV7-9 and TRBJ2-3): DTGVSQNPRHKITKRGQNVTFRCDPISEHNRLYWYRQTLGQGPEFLTYFQNEAQLEKSRLLSDRFSAERPKGSFSTLEIQRTEQGDSAMYLCASSLGSSPTDTQYFGPGTRLTVL.

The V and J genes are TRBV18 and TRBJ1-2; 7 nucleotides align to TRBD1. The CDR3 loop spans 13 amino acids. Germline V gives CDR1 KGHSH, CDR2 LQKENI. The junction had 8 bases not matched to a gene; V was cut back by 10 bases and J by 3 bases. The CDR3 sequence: CATRQGMDYGYTF. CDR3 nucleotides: TGTGCCACCAGACAGGGTATGGACTATGGCTACACCTTC.

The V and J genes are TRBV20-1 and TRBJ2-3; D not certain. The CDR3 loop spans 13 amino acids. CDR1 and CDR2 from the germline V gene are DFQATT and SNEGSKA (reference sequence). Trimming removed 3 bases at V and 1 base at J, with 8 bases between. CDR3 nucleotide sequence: TGCAGTGCTAGCCCAGCAGGCACAGATACGCAGTATTTT. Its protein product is CSASPAGTDTQYF.

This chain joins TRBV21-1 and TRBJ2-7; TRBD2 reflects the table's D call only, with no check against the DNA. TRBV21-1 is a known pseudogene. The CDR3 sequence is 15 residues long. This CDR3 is CASGTTSEMPYEQYF. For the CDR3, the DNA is TGTGCCAGCGGGACCACTAGCGAAATGCCCTACGAGCAGTACTTC.

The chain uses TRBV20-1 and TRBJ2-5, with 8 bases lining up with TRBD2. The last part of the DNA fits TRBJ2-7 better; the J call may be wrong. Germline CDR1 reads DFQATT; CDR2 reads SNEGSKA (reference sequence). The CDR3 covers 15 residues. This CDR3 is CSARETGRGPYEQYF. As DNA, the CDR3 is TGCAGTGCTAGAGAGACCGGGAGGGGACCTTACGAGCAGTACTTC.

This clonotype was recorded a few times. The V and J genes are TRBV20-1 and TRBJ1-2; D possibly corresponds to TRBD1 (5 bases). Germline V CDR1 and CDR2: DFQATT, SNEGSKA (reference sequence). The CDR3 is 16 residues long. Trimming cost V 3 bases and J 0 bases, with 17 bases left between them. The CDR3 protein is CSASSTGQRANYGYTF. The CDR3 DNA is TGCAGTGCTAGTTCTACAGGTCAACGAGCTAACTATGGCTACACCTTC.

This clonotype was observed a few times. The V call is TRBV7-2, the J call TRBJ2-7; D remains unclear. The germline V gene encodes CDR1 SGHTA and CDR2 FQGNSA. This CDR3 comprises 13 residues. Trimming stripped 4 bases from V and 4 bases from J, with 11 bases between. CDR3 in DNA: TGTGCCAGCAGCTCCCCCGGCAGTTACGAGCAGTACTTC. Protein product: CASSSPGSYEQYF.

The CDR3 DNA follows: TGCAGCGTTAGTGTACCCGGGGAGCTGTTTTTT. This gives the protein CSVSVPGELFF. The chain joins TRBV29-1 to TRBJ2-2; D remains unclear. The CDR3 runs to 11 residues. Germline CDR1 reads SQVTM; CDR2 reads ANQGSEA. V dropped 5 bases and J dropped 6 bases, with 7 bases sitting between them.

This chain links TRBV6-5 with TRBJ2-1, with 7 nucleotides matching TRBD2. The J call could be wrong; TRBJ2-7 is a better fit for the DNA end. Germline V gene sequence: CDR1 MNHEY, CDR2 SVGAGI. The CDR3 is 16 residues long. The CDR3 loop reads CASSLQTQLGGNEQYF. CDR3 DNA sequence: TGTGCCAGCAGCCTACAGACCCAGCTCGGGGGGAATGAGCAGTACTTC.

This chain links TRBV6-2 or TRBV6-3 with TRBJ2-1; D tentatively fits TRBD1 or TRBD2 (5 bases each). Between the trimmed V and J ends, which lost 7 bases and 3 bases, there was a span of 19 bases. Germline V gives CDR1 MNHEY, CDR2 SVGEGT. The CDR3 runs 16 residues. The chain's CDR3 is CASINSGREVYNEQFF. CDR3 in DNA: TGTGCCAGCATCAATTCGGGGCGCGAAGTCTACAATGAGCAGTTCTTC.

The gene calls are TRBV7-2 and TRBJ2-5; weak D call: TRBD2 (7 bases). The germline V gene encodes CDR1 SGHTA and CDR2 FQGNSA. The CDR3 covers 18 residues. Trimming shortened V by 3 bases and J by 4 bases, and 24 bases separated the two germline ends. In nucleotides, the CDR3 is TGTGCCAGCAGCTTGAGTCGGACTGGGGCCGGGGGGCGAGAGACCCAGTACTTC. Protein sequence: CASSLSRTGAGGRETQYF.

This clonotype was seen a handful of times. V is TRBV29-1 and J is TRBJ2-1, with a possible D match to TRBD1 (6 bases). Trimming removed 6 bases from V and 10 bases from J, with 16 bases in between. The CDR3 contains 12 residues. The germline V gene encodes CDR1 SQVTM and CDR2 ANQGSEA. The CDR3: CSVGAGFGEQFF. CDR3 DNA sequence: TGCAGCGTGGGGGCGGGTTTTGGGGAGCAGTTCTTC.

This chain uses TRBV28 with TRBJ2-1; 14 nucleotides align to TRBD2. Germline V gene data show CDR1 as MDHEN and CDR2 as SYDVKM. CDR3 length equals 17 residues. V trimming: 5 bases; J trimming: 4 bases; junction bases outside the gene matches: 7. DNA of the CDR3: TGTGCCAGCAGTCCGCGGACTAGCGGGAGGCTTTACAATGAGCAGTTCTTC. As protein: CASSPRTSGRLYNEQFF.

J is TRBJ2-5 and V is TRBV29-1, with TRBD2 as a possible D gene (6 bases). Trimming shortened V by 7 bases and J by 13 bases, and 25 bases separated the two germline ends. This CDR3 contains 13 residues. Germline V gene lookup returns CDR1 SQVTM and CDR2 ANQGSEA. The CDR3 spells CSGNGSPPWVRYF. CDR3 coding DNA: TGCAGCGGAAACGGGAGTCCCCCCTGGGTGCGGTACTTC.

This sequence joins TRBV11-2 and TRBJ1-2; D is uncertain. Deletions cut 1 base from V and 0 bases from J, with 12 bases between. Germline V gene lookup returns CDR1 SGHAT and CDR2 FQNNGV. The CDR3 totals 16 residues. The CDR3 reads CASSLVSGEANYGYTF. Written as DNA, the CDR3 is TGTGCCAGCAGCTTAGTTTCGGGAGAAGCTAACTATGGCTACACCTTC.

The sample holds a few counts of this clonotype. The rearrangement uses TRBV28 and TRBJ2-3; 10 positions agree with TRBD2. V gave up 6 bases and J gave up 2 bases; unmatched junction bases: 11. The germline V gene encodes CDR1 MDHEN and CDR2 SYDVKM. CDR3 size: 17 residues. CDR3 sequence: CASSGTGTSDFTDTQYF. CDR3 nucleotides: TGTGCCAGCAGCGGAACCGGGACTAGCGACTTCACAGATACGCAGTATTTT.

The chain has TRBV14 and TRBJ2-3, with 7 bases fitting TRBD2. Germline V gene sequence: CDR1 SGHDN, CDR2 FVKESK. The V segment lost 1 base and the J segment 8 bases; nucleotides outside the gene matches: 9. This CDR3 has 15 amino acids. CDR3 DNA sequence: TGTGCCAGCAGCCAAGGACGAGCGGGAAGGAGTACGCAGTATTTT. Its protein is CASSQGRAGRSTQYF.

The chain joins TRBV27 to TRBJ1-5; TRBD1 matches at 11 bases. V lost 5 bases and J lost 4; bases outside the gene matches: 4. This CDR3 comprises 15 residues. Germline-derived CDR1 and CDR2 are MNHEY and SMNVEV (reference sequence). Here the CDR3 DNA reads TGTGCCAGCAGTCAAGGGACAGGGGGGAATCAGCCCCAGCATTTT. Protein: CASSQGTGGNQPQHF.

This CDR3 reads CSALPGETQETQYF. Written as DNA, the CDR3 is TGCAGCGCCCTGCCGGGTGAGACACAAGAGACCCAGTACTTC. The genes are TRBV29-1 and TRBJ2-5; D gene unclear. Trimming removed 7 bases from V and 2 bases from J, with 17 bases in between. CDR1 SQVTM and CDR2 ANQGSEA come from the germline V gene. This CDR3 comprises 14 residues.

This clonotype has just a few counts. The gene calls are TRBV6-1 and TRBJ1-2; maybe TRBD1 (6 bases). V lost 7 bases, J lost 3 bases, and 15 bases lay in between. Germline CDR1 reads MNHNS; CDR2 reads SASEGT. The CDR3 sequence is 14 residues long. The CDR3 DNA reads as TGTGCCAGCACGGAGGACAGTTCCCACTATGGCTACACCTTC. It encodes CASTEDSSHYGYTF.

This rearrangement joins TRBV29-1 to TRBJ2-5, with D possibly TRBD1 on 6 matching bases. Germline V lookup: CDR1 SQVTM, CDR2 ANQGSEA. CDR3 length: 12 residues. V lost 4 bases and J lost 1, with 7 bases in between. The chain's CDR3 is CSVGTAQETQYF. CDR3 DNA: TGCAGCGTTGGGACAGCCCAAGAGACCCAGTACTTC.

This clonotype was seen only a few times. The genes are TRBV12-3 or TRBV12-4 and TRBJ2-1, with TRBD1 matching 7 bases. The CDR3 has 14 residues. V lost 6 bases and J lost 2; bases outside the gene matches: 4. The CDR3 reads CASRKQGPYNEQFF. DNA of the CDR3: TGTGCCAGCAGGAAACAGGGGCCCTACAATGAGCAGTTCTTC.

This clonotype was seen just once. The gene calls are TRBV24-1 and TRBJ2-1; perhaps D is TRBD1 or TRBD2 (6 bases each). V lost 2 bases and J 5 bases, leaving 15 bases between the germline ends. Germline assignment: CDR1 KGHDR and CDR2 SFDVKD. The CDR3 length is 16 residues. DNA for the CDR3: TGTGCCACCAGTGATTCACGGGGGCCGTCTGACAATGAGCAGTTCTTC. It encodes CATSDSRGPSDNEQFF.

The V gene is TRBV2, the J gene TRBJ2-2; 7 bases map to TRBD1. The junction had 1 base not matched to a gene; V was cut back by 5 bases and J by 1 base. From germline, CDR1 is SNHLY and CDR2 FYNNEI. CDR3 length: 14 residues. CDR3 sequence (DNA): TGTGCCAGCAGTAGGACAGGGAACACCGGGGAGCTGTTTTTT. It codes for CASSRTGNTGELFF.

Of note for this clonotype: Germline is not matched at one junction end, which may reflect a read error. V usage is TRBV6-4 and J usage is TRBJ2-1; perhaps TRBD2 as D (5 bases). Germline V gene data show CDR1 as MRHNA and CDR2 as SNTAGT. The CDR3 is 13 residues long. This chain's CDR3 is CATSATRQETQFF. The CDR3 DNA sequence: TGTGCCACCAGTGCCACTAGACAAGAGACCCAGTTCTTC.

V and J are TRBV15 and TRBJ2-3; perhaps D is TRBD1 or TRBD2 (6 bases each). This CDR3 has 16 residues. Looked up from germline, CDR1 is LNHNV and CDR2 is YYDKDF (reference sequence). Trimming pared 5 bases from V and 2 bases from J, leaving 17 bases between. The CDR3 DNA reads TGTGCCACCAGCCCGGAGGGGGACCGAGACACAGATACGCAGTATTTT. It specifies CATSPEGDRDTDTQYF.

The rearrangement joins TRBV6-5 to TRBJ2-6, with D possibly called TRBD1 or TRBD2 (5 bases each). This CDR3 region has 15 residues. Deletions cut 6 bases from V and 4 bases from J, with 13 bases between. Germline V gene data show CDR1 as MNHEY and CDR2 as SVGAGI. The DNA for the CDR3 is TGTGCCAGCAGCGGCCAGAGGGGAGGGGCCAACGTCCTGACTTTC. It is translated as CASSGQRGGANVLTF.

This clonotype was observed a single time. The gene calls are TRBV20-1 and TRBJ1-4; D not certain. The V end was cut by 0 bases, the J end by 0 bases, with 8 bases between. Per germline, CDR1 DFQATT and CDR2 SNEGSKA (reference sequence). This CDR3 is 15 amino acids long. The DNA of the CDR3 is TGCAGTGCTAGAGATTTGGGTGCAACTAATGAAAAACTGTTTTTT. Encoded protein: CSARDLGATNEKLFF.